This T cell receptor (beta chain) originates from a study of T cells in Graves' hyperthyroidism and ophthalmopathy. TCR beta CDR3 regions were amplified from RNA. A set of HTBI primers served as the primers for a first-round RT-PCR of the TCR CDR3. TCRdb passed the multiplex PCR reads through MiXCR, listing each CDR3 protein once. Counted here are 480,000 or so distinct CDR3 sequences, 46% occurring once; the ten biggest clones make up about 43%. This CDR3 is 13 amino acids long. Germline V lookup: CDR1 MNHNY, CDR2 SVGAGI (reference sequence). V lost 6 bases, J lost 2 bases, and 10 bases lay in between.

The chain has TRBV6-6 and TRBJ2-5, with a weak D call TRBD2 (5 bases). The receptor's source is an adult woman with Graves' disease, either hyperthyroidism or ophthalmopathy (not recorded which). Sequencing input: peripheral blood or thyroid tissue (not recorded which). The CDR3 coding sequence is TGTGCCAGCAGACAACCGGGGCAAGAGACCCAGTACTTC. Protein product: CASRQPGQETQYF.